This T cell receptor (beta chain) is drawn from a study of human T cells and chemical hapten exposure. At the level of the study: Patch testing placed 0.01% DPC on the upper back, with readings at 6 days.

Only a few counts were recorded for this clonotype. Germline V gene sequence: CDR1 SGHRS, CDR2 YFSETQ. This CDR3 spans 14 amino acids. The trim removed 4 bases at V and 4 bases at J, leaving 6 bases unmatched. TCRdb fed the RACE reads into MiXCR, producing one record per CDR3 protein. The sample has 350,000 or so distinct CDR3 sequences, 6% to 8.5% seen once. The time point: patch test 1, 2 weeks after DPC sensitization. Treatment denoted: therapeutic diphenylcyclopropenone sensitization with weekly scalp DPC. Venepuncture was done earlier than the placement of each patch test. Every donor had alopecia and was 18 to 70 years old; all were suitable for DPC. Unfractionated whole blood yielded the extracted total RNA.

The TCR was taken from a woman in her late teens or twenties with alopecia areata. Some clones in this sample may be carry-over from other donors' samples. V gene TRBV5-1 combines with J gene TRBJ2-5; 8 positions match TRBD1. The source material was whole blood, sampled in connection with sensitization to the hapten diphenylcyclopropenone (DPC). In DNA form, the CDR3 reads TGCGCCAGCAGCAAAGGGACAGGTCGAGAGACCCAGTACTTC. This translates into CASSKGTGRETQYF.